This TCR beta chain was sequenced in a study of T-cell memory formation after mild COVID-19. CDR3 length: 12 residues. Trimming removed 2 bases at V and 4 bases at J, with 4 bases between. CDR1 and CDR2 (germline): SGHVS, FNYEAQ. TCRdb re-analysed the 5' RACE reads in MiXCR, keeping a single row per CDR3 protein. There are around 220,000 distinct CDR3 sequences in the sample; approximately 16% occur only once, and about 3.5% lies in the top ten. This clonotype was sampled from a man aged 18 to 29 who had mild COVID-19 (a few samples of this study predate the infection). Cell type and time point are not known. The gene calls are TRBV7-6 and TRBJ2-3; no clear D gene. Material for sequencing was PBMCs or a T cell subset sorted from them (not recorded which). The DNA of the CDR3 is TGTGCCAGCAGCTTATTGTCAGATACGCAGTATTTT. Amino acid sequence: CASSLLSDTQYF.